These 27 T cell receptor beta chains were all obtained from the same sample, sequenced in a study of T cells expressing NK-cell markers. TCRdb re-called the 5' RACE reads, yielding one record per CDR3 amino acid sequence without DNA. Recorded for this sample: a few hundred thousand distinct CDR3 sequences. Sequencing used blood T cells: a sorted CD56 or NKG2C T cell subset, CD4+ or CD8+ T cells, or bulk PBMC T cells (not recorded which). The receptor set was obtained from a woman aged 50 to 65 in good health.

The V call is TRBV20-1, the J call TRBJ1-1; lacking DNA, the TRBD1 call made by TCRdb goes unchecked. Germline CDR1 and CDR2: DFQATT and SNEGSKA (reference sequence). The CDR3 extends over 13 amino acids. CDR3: CSARTGVGTEAFF.

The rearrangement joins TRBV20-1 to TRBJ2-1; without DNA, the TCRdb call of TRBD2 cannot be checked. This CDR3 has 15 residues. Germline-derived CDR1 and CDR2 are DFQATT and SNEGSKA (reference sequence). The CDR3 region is CSARVAAGVINEQFF.

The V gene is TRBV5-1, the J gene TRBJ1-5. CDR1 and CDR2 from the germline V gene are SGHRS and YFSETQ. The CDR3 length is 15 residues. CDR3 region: CASSLGERINQPQHF.

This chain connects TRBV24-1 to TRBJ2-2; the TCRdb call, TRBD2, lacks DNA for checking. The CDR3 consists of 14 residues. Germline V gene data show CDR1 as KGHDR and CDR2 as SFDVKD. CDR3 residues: CATSDALASGELFF.

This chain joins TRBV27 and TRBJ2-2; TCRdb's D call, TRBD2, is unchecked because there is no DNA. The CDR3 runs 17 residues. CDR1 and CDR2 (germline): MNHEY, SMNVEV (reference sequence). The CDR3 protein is CASSLSLAGGTIGELFF.

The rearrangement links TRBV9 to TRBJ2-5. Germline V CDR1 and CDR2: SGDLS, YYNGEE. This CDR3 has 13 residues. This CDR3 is CASSVGHRETQYF.

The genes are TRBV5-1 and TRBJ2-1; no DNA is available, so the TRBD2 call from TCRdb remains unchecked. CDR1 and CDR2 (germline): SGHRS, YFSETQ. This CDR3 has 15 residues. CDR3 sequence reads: CASSPREGNYNEQFF.

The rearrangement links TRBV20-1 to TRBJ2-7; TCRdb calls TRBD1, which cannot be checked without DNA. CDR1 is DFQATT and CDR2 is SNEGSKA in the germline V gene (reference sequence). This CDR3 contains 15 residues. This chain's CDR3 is CSARDGGLRIYEQYF.

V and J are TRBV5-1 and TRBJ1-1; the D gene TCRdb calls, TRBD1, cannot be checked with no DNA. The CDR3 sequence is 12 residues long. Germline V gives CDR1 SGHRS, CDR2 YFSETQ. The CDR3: CASSLDGGMAFF.

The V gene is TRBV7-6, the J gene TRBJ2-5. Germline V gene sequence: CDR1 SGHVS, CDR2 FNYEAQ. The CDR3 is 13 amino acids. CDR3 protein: CASSPHGWETQYF.

The CDR3 sequence is CASRLWDEQFF. The J gene is TRBJ2-1, the V gene TRBV12-3 or TRBV12-4; the D call of TRBD1 rests on TCRdb alone, since no DNA is present to check it. This CDR3 has 11 amino acids.

The CDR3 loop reads CSARDLSGGNYGYTF. The V and J genes are TRBV20-1 and TRBJ1-2; checking the TCRdb D call of TRBD1 is not possible without DNA. In germline, CDR1 is DFQATT, CDR2 SNEGSKA (reference sequence). CDR3 length: 15 residues.

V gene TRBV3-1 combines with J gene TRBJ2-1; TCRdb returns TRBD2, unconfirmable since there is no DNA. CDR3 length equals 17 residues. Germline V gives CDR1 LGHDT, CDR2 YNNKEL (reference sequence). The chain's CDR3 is CASSRLEGLAGGNEQFF.

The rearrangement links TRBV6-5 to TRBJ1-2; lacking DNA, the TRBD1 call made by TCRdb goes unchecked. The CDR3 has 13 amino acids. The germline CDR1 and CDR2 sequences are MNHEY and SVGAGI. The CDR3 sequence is CASSSSSGTGYTF.

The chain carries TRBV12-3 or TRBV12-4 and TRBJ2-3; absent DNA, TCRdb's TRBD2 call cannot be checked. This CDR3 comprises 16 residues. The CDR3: CASSLLAGGITDTQYF.

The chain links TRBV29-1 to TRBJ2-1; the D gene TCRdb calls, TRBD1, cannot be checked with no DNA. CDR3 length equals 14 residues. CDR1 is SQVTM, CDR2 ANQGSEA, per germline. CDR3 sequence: CSVANRGSPGEQFF.

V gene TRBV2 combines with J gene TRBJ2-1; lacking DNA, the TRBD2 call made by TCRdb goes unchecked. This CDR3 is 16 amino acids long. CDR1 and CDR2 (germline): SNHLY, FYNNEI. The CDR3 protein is CASSALAGGSYNEQFF.

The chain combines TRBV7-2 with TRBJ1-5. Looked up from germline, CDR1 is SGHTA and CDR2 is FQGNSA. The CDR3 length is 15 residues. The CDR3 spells CASSPRGQGGQPQHF.

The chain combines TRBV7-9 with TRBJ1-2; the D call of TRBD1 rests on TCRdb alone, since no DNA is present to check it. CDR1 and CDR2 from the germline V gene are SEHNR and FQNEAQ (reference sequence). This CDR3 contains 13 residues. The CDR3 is CASSEQGLDGYTF.

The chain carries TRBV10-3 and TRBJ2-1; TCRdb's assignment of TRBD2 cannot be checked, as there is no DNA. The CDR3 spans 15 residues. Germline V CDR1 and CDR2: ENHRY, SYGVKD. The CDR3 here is CAITLGSGSINEQFF.

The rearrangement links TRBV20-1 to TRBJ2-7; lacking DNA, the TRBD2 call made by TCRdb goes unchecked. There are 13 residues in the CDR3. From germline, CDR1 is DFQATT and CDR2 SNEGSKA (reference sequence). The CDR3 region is CSARTAGVFEQYF.

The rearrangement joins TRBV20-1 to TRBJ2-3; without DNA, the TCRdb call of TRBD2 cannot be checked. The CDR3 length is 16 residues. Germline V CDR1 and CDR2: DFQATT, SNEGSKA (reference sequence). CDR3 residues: CSAELGTSTLTDTQYF.

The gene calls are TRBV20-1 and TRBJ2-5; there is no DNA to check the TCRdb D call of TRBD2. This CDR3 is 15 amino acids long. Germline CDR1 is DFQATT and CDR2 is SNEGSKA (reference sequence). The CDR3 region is CSARDRRAMLETQYF.

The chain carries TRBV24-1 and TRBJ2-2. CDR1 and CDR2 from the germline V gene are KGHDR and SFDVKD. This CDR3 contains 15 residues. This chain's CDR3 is CATSDSFHWSGELFF.

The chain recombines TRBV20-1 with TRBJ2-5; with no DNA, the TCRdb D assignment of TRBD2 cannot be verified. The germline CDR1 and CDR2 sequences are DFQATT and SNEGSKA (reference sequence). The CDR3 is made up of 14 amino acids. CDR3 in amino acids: CSARGRTFQETQYF.

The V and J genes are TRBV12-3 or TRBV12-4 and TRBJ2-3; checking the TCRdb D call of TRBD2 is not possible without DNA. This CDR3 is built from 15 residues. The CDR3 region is CATQHLAGGTDTQYF.

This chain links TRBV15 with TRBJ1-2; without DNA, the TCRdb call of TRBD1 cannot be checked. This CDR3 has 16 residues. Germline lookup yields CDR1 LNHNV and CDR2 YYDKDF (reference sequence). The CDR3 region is CATSSGTGSFNYGYTF.